This T cell receptor beta chain is drawn from a study of blood T cell repertoires in COVID-19. About the study: Samples taken during acute and convalescent COVID-19 were collected in the United States, Italy and Spain. T cells, B-cell-depleted T cells, or PBMCs supplied cDNA or gDNA.

Germline CDR1 and CDR2: LGHDT and YNNKEL (reference sequence). CDR3 length equals 17 residues. Trimming left V 4 bases short and J 4 bases short, with 22 bases between. Participants were placed into cohorts based on the clinical history they reported. This clone was seen just once. Repertoires were generated with immunoSEQ multiplex PCR, while TCRdb's copy carries only in-frame clones and drops some. This sample has hundreds of thousands of clones, with roughly 88% found just once. The receptor comes from a woman in her 30s who had recovered from COVID-19. This chain joins TRBV3-1 (or the pseudogene TRBV3-2) and TRBJ2-5; D is possibly TRBD2 (7 bases). Sample: PBMCs or T cells enriched from blood (not recorded which). The CDR3 bases are TGTGCCAGCAGCCCAACCCTAGGGACGAGGGGGGGAGAGACCCAGTACTTC. It translates to CASSPTLGTRGGETQYF.